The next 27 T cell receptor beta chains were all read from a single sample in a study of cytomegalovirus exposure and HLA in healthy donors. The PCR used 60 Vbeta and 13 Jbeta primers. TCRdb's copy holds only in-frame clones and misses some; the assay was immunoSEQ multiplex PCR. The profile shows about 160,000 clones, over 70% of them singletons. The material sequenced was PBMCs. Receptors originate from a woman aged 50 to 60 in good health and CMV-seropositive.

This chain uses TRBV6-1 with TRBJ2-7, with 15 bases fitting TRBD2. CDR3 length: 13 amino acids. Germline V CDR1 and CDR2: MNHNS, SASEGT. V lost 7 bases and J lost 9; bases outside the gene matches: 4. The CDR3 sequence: CASTGLAGGWQYF. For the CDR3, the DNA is TGTGCCAGCACGGGACTAGCGGGGGGCTGGCAGTACTTC.

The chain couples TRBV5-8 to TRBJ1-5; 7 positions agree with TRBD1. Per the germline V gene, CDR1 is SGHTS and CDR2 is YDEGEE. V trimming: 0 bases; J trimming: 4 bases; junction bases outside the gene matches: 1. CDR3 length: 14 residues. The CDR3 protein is CASSLGDRNQPQHF. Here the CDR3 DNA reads TGTGCCAGCAGCTTGGGGGACAGAAATCAGCCCCAGCATTTT. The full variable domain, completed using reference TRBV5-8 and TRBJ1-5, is EAGVTQSPTHLIKTRGQQATLRCSPISGHTSVYWYQQALGLGLQFLLWYDEGEERNRGNFPPRFSGRQFPNYSSELNVNALELEDSALYLCASSLGDRNQPQHFGDGTRLSIL.

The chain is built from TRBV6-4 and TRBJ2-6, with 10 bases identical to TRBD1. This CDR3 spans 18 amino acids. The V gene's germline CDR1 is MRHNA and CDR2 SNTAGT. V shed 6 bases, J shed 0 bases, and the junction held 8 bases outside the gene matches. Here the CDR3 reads CASRVSGTGVSGANVLTF. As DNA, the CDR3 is TGTGCCAGCAGGGTTTCCGGGACAGGGGTCTCTGGGGCCAACGTCCTGACTTTC.

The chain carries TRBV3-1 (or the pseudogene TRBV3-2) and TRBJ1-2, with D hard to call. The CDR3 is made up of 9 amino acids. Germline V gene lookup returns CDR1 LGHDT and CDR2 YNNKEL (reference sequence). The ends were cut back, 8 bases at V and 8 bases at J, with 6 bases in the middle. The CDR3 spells CASSGGYTF. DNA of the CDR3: TGTGCCAGCTCGGGGGGCTACACCTTC.

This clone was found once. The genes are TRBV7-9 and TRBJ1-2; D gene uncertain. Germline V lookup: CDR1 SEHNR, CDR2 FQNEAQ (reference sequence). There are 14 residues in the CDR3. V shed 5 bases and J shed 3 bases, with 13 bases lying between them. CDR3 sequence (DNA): TGTGCCAGCAGCCTTGCGGGGTCGGACTATGGCTACACCTTC. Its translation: CASSLAGSDYGYTF.

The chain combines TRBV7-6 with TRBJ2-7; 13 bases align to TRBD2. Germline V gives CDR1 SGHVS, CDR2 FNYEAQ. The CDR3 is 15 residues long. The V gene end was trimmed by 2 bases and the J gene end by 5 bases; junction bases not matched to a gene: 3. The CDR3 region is CASSLRLAGGHEQYF. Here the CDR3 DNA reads TGTGCCAGCAGCTTACGACTAGCGGGGGGCCACGAGCAGTACTTC. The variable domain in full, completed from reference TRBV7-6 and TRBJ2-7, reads GAGVSQSPRYKVTKRGQDVALRCDPISGHVSLYWYRQALGQGPEFLTYFNYEAQQDKSGLPNDRFSAERPEGSISTLTIQRTEQRDSAMYRCASSLRLAGGHEQYFGPGTRLTVT.

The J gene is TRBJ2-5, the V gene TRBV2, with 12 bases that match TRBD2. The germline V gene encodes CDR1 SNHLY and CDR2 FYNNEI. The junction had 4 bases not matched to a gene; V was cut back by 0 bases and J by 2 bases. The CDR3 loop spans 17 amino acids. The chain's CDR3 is CASSEAWLAGGQETQYF. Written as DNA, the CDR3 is TGTGCCAGCAGTGAAGCCTGGCTAGCGGGGGGGCAAGAGACCCAGTACTTC. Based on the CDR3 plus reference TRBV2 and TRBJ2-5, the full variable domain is EPEVTQTPSHQVTQMGQEVILRCVPISNHLYFYWYRQILGQKVEFLVSFYNNEISEKSEIFDDQFSVERPDGSNFTLKIRSTKLEDSAMYFCASSEAWLAGGQETQYFGPGTRLLVL.

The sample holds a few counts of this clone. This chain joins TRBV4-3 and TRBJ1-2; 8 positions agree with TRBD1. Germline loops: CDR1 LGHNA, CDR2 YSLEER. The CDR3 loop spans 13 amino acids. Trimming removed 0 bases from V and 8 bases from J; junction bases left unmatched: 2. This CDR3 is CASSQDRGLGYTF. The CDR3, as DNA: TGCGCCAGCAGCCAAGACAGGGGGCTAGGCTACACCTTC.

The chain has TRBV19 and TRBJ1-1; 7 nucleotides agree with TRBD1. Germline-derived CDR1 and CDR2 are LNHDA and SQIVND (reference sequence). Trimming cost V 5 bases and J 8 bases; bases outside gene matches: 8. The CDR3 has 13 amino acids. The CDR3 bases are TGTGCCAGTAGTGCACCAGACAGGGCGGAAGCTTTCTTT. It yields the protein CASSAPDRAEAFF. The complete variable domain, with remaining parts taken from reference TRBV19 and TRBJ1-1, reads DGGITQSPKYLFRKEGQNVTLSCEQNLNHDAMYWYRQDPGQGLRLIYYSQIVNDFQKGDIAEGYSVSREKKESFPLTVTSAQKNPTAFYLCASSAPDRAEAFFGQGTRLTVV.

The CDR3 region has the DNA TGTGCCAGCAGCCCGATATCTGGGGGGGCGGATGGCTACACCTTC. Its protein product is CASSPISGGADGYTF. V and J are TRBV9 and TRBJ1-2, with TRBD1 as a possible D gene (6 bases). Trimming stripped 4 bases from V and 6 bases from J, with 19 bases between. This CDR3 has 15 residues. CDR1 and CDR2 from the germline V gene are SGDLS and YYNGEE.

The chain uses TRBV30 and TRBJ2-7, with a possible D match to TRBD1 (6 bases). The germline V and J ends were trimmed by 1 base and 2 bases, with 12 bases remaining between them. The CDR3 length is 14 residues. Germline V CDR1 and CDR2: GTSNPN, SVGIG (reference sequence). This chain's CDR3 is CAWSASRGPYEQYF. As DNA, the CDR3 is TGTGCCTGGAGTGCTAGCAGGGGACCCTACGAGCAGTACTTC.

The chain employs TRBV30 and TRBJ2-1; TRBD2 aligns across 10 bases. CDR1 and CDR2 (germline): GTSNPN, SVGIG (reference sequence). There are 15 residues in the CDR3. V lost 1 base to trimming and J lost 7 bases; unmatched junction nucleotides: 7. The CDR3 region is CAWSGRAGGRNEQFF. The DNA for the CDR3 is TGTGCCTGGAGTGGGAGAGCGGGGGGGCGAAATGAGCAGTTCTTC.

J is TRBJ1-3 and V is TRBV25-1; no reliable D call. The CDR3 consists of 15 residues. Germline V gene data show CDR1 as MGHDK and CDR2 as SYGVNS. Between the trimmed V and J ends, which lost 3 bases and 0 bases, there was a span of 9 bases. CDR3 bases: TGTGCCAGCAGTGAGGCACAGAGCTCTGGAAACACCATATATTTT. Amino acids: CASSEAQSSGNTIYF.

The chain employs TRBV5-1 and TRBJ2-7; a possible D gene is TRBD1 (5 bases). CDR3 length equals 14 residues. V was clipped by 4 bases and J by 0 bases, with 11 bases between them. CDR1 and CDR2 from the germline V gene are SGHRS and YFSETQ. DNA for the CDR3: TGCGCCAGCAGCACCGACAGCAGCTCCTACGAGCAGTACTTC. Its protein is CASSTDSSSYEQYF.

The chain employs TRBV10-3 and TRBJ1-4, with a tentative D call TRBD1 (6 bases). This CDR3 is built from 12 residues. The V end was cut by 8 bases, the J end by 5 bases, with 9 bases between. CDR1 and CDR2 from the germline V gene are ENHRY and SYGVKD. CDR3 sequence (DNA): TGTGCCATCGGTACAGGGAATGAAAAACTGTTTTTT. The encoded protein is CAIGTGNEKLFF.

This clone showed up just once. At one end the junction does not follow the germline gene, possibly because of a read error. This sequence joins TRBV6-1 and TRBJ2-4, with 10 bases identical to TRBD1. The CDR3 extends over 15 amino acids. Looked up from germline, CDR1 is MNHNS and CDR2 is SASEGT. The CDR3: CASTGTGVAKNSQYF. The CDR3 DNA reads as TGTGCCAGCACCGGGACAGGGGTAGCCAAAAACAGTCAGTACTTC.

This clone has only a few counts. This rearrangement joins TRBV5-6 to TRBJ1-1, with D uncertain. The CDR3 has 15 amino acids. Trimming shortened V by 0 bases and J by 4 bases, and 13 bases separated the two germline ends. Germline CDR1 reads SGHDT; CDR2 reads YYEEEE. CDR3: CASSLEVGRSTEAFF. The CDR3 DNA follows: TGTGCCAGCAGCTTGGAAGTGGGCAGATCCACTGAAGCTTTCTTT.

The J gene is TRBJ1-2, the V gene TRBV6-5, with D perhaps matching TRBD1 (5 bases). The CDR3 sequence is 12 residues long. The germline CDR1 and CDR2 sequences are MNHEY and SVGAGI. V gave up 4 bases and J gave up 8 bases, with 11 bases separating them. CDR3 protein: CASSFREGGYTF. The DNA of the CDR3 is TGTGCCAGCAGTTTCAGGGAAGGCGGCTACACCTTC.

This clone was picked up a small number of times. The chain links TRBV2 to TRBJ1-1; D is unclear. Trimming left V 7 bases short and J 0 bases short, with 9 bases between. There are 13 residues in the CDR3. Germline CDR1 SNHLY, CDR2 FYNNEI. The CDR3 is CASNGVMNTEAFF. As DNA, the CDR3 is TGTGCCAGCAACGGGGTAATGAACACTGAAGCTTTCTTT. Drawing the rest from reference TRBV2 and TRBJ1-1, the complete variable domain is EPEVTQTPSHQVTQMGQEVILRCVPISNHLYFYWYRQILGQKVEFLVSFYNNEISEKSEIFDDQFSVERPDGSNFTLKIRSTKLEDSAMYFCASNGVMNTEAFFGQGTRLTVV.

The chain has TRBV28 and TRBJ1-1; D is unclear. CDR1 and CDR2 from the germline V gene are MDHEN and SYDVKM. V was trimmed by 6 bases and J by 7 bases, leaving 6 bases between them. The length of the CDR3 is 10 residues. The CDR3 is CASRQIEAFF. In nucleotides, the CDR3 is TGTGCCAGCAGACAGATTGAAGCTTTCTTT.

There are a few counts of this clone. The CDR3 DNA sequence: TGTGCCAGCAGCTTAGAAGAGTCACCCTACGAGCAGTACTTC. This translates into CASSLEESPYEQYF. V usage is TRBV7-9 and J usage is TRBJ2-7; no clear D. V was shortened by 1 base and J by 2 bases, with 9 bases between the two germline ends. The CDR3 is 14 amino acids. Germline V lookup: CDR1 SEHNR, CDR2 FQNEAQ (reference sequence).

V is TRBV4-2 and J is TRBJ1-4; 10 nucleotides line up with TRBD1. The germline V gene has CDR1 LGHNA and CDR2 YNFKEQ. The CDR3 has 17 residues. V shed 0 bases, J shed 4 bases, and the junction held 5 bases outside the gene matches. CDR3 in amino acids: CASSQDPGQGGNEKLFF. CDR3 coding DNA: TGTGCCAGCAGCCAAGATCCCGGACAGGGGGGTAATGAAAAACTGTTTTTT.

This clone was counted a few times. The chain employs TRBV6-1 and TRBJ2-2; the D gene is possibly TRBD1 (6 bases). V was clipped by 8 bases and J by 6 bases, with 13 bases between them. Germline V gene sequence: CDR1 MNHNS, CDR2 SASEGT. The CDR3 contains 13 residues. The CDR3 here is CASSGDRSGELFF. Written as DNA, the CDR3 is TGTGCCAGCTCAGGGGACCGCTCCGGGGAGCTGTTTTTT.

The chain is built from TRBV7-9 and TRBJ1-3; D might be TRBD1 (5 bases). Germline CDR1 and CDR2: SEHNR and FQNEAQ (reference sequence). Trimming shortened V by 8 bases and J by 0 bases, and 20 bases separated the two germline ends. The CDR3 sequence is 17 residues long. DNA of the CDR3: TGTGCCAGCCCACCGGGCCAGGGCCCACTCTCTGGAAACACCATATATTTT. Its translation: CASPPGQGPLSGNTIYF.

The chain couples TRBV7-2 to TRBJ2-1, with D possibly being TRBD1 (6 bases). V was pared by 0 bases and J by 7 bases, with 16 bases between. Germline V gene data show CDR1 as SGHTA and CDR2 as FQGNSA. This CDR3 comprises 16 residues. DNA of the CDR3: TGTGCCAGCAGCTTAGCCGGACAGAACCTCGGGAATGAGCAGTTCTTC. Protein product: CASSLAGQNLGNEQFF.

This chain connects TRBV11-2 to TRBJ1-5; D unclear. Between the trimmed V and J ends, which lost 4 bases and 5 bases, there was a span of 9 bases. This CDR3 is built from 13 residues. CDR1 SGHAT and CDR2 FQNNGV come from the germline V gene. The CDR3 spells CASSWSGDQPQHF. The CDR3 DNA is TGTGCCAGCAGCTGGTCCGGGGATCAGCCCCAGCATTTT.

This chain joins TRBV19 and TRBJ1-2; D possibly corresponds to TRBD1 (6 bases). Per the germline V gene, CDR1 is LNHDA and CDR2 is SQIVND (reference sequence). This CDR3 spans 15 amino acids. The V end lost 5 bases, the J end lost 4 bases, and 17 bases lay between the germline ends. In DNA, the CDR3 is TGTGCCAGTAGTCCCCAGACAGGCGAATCCTATGGCTACACCTTC. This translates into CASSPQTGESYGYTF.